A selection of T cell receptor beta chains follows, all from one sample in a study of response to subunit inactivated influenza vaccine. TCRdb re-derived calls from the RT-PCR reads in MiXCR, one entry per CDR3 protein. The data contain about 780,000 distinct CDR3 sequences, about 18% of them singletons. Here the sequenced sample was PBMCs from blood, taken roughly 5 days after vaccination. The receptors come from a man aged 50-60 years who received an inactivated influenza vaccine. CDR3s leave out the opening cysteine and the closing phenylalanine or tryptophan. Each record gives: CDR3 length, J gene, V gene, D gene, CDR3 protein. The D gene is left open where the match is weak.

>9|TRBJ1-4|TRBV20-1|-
SARPNEKLF
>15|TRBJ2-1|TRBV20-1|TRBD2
SARFLAVRPSNNEQF
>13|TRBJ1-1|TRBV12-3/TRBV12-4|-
ASSTRDRLNTEAF
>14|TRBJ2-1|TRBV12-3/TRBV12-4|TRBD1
ASRPSGGTGIPPLF
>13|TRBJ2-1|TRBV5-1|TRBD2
ASSGPGTSIYEQF
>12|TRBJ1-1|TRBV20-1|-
SARELGASTEAF
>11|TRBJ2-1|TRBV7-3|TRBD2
ASSSSGGNEQF
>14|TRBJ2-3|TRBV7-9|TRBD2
ASSRSSGRSPDTQY
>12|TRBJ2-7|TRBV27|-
ASSPSFTGFEQY
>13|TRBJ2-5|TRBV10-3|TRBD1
AISESTGLGETQY
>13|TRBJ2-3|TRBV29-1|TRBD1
SVAFGTGGTDTQY
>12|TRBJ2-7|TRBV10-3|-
AISPGDLSYEQY
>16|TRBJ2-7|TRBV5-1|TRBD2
ASSLGLAGGQFSYEQY
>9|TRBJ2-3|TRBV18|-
ASEGGDTQY
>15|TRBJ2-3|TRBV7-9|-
ASSPWPGGADTDTQY
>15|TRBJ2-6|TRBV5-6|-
ASSLALGPSGANVLT
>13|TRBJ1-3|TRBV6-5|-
ASSYKAYPGNTIY
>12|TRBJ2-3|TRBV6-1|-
ASSATLGTDTQY
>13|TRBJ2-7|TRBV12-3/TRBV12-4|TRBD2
ASRPSGGAGYEQY
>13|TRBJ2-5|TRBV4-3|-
ASSQVAGRLETQY
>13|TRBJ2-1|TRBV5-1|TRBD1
ASSPGQLSYNEQF
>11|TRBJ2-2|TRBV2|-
ASSEGEAGELF
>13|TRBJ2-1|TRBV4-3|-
ASSQVQISYNEQF
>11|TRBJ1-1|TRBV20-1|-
SAGRGPNTEAF
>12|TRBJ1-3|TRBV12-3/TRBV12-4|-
ATQEGVPGNTIY
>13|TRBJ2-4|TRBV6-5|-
ASSYSTGIGNIQY
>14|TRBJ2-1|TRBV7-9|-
ASSLERQALGNEQF